The subject of this entry is one T cell receptor (beta chain). The antigen is not known. This sample was taken from a study of shared clonotypes between healthy human individuals. V was pared by 3 bases and J by 8 bases, with 13 bases between. This CDR3 contains 13 residues. Germline values: CDR1 MNHNS, CDR2 SASEGT. Study-wide results and limits: Several donors shared around 5.1% of their naive CD4 clonotypes. The diversity represented, both genetic and in exposure history, was limited by few donors. Generally, estimated richness proved larger in naive subsets than it did in memory subsets.

Sequencing used immunoSEQ multiplex PCR; TCRdb keeps in-frame clones, though not all of them. The sample includes more than 2 million clones, 90% to 96% of them seen just once. Only Caucasian adults living in Nashville, Tennessee served as donors. The source material was naive CD4+ T cells sorted from blood. The subset is: CD45RA+ positively selected. The V and J genes are TRBV6-1 and TRBJ1-1; a weak D match, TRBD1 (5 bases). The origin of this receptor is a man aged 18 to 30 in good health. The CDR3 region is CASSDKGPPEAFF. The CDR3 DNA reads TGTGCCAGCAGTGACAAGGGACCCCCGGAAGCTTTCTTT.